This T cell receptor beta chain was recovered during a study of CD8 T cells in ankylosing spondylitis. Quantitative 5'-RACE with molecular barcodes was used to make the TCR beta libraries. TCRdb re-called the 5' RACE reads through MiXCR, storing one row per CDR3 protein. The sample shows just over 350,000 distinct CDR3 sequences, 20% of them seen only once. Regarding this clonotype: As yet, its antigen is unknown.

Findings and limits, study-wide: There was reportedly significant enrichment of clones that were disease-linked in matched ankylosing spondylitis synovial fluid. What seemed typical of ankylosing spondylitis blood was a TCR beta motif built from about 8 highly homologous variants.

The V and J ends lost 1 base and 8 bases, in that order; junction bases with no gene match: 9. This CDR3 is built from 15 residues. Germline values: CDR1 SGHDT, CDR2 YYEEEE. The V call is TRBV5-6, the J call TRBJ2-7; the match to TRBD1 covers 10 bases. This receptor was identified in a male donor with ankylosing spondylitis or in good health (not recorded which). The sample comprised blood, either unsorted or a sorted T cell fraction (not recorded which). The CDR3 spells CASSLSPGQGLKQYF. The CDR3 region has the DNA TGTGCCAGCAGCTTGTCACCGGGACAGGGGTTAAAGCAGTACTTC.